This TCR beta chain was recovered during a study of Graves' ophthalmopathy and Graves' hyperthyroidism. Germline V CDR1 and CDR2: SGHVS, FQNEAQ. There are 15 residues in the CDR3. Trimming took off 2 bases at V and 1 base at J, with 11 bases between the two ends. This clonotype was found many times. RNA transcripts were the source from which TCR beta CDR3 regions were amplified. The first round was an RT-PCR with HTBI primers, and the second round was a multiplex PCR. One entry per CDR3 protein, called by TCRdb with MiXCR from the multiplex PCR reads. Here the sample spans 400,000 to 500,000 distinct CDR3 sequences, roughly 20% being singletons.

This sequence joins TRBV7-8 and TRBJ1-2; D might be TRBD1 (6 bases). Sequencing was performed on peripheral blood. The source is a woman aged 18-30 years with stable Graves' hyperthyroidism. CDR3 region: CASSLTGHINYGYTF. The DNA for the CDR3 is TGTGCCAGCAGCTTAACGGGACACATTAACTATGGCTACACCTTC. The full variable domain, rest sourced from reference TRBV7-8 and TRBJ1-2, is GAGVSQSPRYKVAKRGQDVALRCDPISGHVSLFWYQQALGQGPEFLTYFQNEAQLDKSGLPSDRFFAERPEGSVSTLKIQRTQQEDSAVYLCASSLTGHINYGYTFGSGTRLTVV.